The T cell receptor beta chain described here comes from a study of blood T cell repertoires in COVID-19. Authors' processing steps: Amplification of reference gene primers provided the estimated nucleated cell counts. The protocol was immunoSEQ multiplex PCR, while the TCRdb copy is restricted to in-frame clones and leaves out a portion. That table furnishes V, J and clone size, whereas the DNA furnished D and trimming. The sample has 150,000 or so clones; 80% are singletons. The CDR3 has 16 residues. The germline V gene encodes CDR1 MNHEY and CDR2 SVGAGI. V lost 0 bases to trimming and J lost 2 bases; unmatched junction nucleotides: 1. Adults between roughly 18 and 90 years of age took part from more than 20 US areas.

The sequence was obtained from a man aged 40-49 years who had recovered from COVID-19. Sequences were obtained from PBMCs or T cells enriched from blood (not recorded which). This chain uses TRBV6-5 with TRBJ1-6; 7 bases fit TRBD1. CDR3 in DNA: TGTGCCAGCAGTTACTCGACAGGGACCTATAATTCACCCCTCCACTTT. Translating it yields CASSYSTGTYNSPLHF.